The clone carrying this T cell receptor beta chain was detected a few times. The antigen is unknown. The table came from immunoSEQ multiplex PCR; TCRdb's copy has only in-frame clones and leaves some out. The top ten clones hold around 10% of a sample with about 540 clones, about a quarter of them seen once. The data originate from a study of sequential checkpoint blockade in melanoma. Study-wide context: About 89 pretreatment tumor DNA samples were TCRβ immunosequenced.

There are 15 residues in the CDR3. V lost 5 bases, J lost 12 bases, and 16 bases stayed unmatched. Germline values: CDR1 SGHNT, CDR2 YENEEA. Overall study findings and caveats: Patients with week-13 increases in T-cell fraction and clonality benefited about 30 times more often.

Treatment described: randomized to nivolumab then ipilimumab (arm A) or the reverse (arm B). The clonotype comes from a human donor with melanoma. The chain recombines TRBV11-3 with TRBJ1-2, with 9 bases matching TRBD1. The sequenced sample was tumor tissue (inferred from file names), obtained from a patient given nivolumab and ipilimumab in sequence. The CDR3 nucleotides are TGTGCCAGCAGCCCCCGATCACCGGGACAGGGTTTTAACACCTTC. Amino acids: CASSPRSPGQGFNTF.